This T cell receptor beta chain stems from a study of patients and donors after allogeneic stem cell transplantation. This clonotype was observed a handful of times. In TCRdb, the RT-PCR reads were re-called with MiXCR into one record per CDR3 protein. The table has roughly 940,000 distinct CDR3 sequences, more than 15% seen once. Germline CDR1 and CDR2: MGHDK and SYGVNS. Trimming pared 5 bases from V and 7 bases from J, leaving 14 bases between. The CDR3 contains 13 residues. This TCR was recovered from a human donor who was either an allogeneic HSCT recipient or a stem cell or donor lymphocyte infusion donor (not recorded which). It is not recorded whose cells these are; they may come from a transplant donor. V is TRBV25-1 and J is TRBJ1-1, with unresolved D. The sample comprised blood, either unsorted or a sorted T cell fraction (not recorded which). CDR3 sequence (DNA): TGTGCCAGCAGTTCCCCGACTTTGGGTGAAGCTTTCTTT. Protein product: CASSSPTLGEAFF.